The rows below give T cell receptor beta chains drawn from one sample of a study of vaccination effects on CD4 cells after COVID-19. The antigens of these receptors remain unknown. Generated by immunoSEQ multiplex PCR, the TCRdb table keeps only in-frame clones and is missing some. The table shows more than 25,000 clones, with about 63% occurring only once. Source: CD4+ T cells from PBMCs cultured with HCoV-229E spike peptides, taken before COVID-19 vaccination. The receptors shown here come from a human donor who received a COVID-19 vaccine. Each CDR3 is given with its conserved first and last residue. Each record gives: clone size, D gene, V gene, J gene, CDR3 DNA, CDR3 protein. A D gene is named only where the DNA matches it firmly. A row's size may be missing; if present it is once, few, many or a size class.

clone size: -
D gene: -
V gene: TRBV15
J gene: TRBJ1-4
CDR3 DNA: TGTGCCACCAGCAGAGATCTGGTCGTGAATGAAAAACTGTTTTTT
CDR3 protein: CATSRDLVVNEKLFF

clone size: -
D gene: TRBD2
V gene: TRBV2
J gene: TRBJ2-1
CDR3 DNA: TGTGCCAGCAGCTCTAAGACTAGCGGGATCTCCTACAATGAGCAGTTCTTC
CDR3 protein: CASSSKTSGISYNEQFF

clone size: -
D gene: TRBD2
V gene: TRBV11-3
J gene: TRBJ2-1
CDR3 DNA: TGTGCCAGCAGCGCCATAGCGGGGGCCTACAATGAGCAGTTCTTC
CDR3 protein: CASSAIAGAYNEQFF

clone size: -
D gene: -
V gene: TRBV30
J gene: TRBJ1-5
CDR3 DNA: TGTGCCTGGAGCGAAAACTACAATCAGCCCCAGCATTTT
CDR3 protein: CAWSENYNQPQHF

clone size: -
D gene: TRBD1
V gene: TRBV6-5
J gene: TRBJ2-1
CDR3 DNA: TGTGCCAGCAGGGGTGAGGGACAGGAGTACAATGAGCAGTTCTTC
CDR3 protein: CASRGEGQEYNEQFF

clone size: -
D gene: TRBD1
V gene: TRBV30
J gene: TRBJ1-3
CDR3 DNA: TGTGCCTGGAAGCCAGGGGGCCCGAATCCCTGGGAAAACACCATATATTTT
CDR3 protein: CAWKPGGPNPWENTIYF

clone size: -
D gene: TRBD1
V gene: TRBV7-9
J gene: TRBJ1-5
CDR3 DNA: TGTGCCAGCAGCTTAGGGGGTGGACAGGGGAAGCAGCCCCAGCATTTT
CDR3 protein: CASSLGGGQGKQPQHF

clone size: -
D gene: TRBD1
V gene: TRBV5-1
J gene: TRBJ1-2
CDR3 DNA: TGCGCCAGCAGCCCTTCACAGGGGATTGGCTACACCTTC
CDR3 protein: CASSPSQGIGYTF

clone size: -
D gene: -
V gene: TRBV4-3
J gene: TRBJ1-1
CDR3 DNA: TGCGCCAGCAGCCAAGCCTCGGTGAACACTGAAGCTTTCTTT
CDR3 protein: CASSQASVNTEAFF

clone size: -
D gene: TRBD1
V gene: TRBV28
J gene: TRBJ2-7
CDR3 DNA: TGTGCCAGCATCGGCTTACAGGGGACCGAGCAGTACTTC
CDR3 protein: CASIGLQGTEQYF

clone size: -
D gene: -
V gene: TRBV10-3
J gene: TRBJ1-5
CDR3 DNA: TGTGCCATCAGTGACCGGCAGACTAATCAGCCCCAGCATTTT
CDR3 protein: CAISDRQTNQPQHF

clone size: -
D gene: -
V gene: TRBV7-2
J gene: TRBJ1-1
CDR3 DNA: TGTGCCAGCCAAGGTCTGGCCAACACTGAAGCTTTCTTT
CDR3 protein: CASQGLANTEAFF

clone size: -
D gene: -
V gene: TRBV2
J gene: TRBJ2-7
CDR3 DNA: TGTGCCAGCAGGTCGGACGCCCGTCCCTACGAGCAGTACTTC
CDR3 protein: CASRSDARPYEQYF

clone size: once
D gene: -
V gene: TRBV10-3
J gene: TRBJ2-1
CDR3 DNA: TGTGCCATCAGGGGCCCATTAGAGACGGGGGAGCAGTTCTTC
CDR3 protein: CAIRGPLETGEQFF

clone size: few
D gene: -
V gene: TRBV7-9
J gene: TRBJ1-3
CDR3 DNA: TGTGCCAGCAGCTTGCAAGGAAACACCATATATTTT
CDR3 protein: CASSLQGNTIYF

clone size: -
D gene: -
V gene: TRBV7-9
J gene: TRBJ2-6
CDR3 DNA: TGTGCCAGCAGCTTAGGTGGAGGCGCCGGGTGGGCCAACGTCCTGACTTTC
CDR3 protein: CASSLGGGAGWANVLTF

clone size: few
D gene: -
V gene: TRBV3-1/TRBV3-2
J gene: TRBJ1-1
CDR3 DNA: TGTGCCAGCAGCCAAGATGCCGAAGCTTTCTTT
CDR3 protein: CASSQDAEAFF

clone size: -
D gene: -
V gene: TRBV28
J gene: TRBJ2-5
CDR3 DNA: TGTGCCAGCAGTTTCACGGGGACCCAGTACTTC
CDR3 protein: CASSFTGTQYF

clone size: -
D gene: TRBD1
V gene: TRBV5-6
J gene: TRBJ2-5
CDR3 DNA: TGTGCCAGCAGCGCGGACAGGGGGGGAGAGACCCAGTACTTC
CDR3 protein: CASSADRGGETQYF

clone size: -
D gene: -
V gene: TRBV5-4
J gene: TRBJ1-5
CDR3 DNA: TGTGCCAGCAGCTTGATGGGGGGCGGACAGCCCCAGCATTTT
CDR3 protein: CASSLMGGGQPQHF

clone size: -
D gene: -
V gene: TRBV4-3
J gene: TRBJ1-2
CDR3 DNA: TGCGCCAGCAGCCAAGATCCTGGCAGGGGTGGCTACACCTTC
CDR3 protein: CASSQDPGRGGYTF

clone size: -
D gene: -
V gene: TRBV30
J gene: TRBJ2-4
CDR3 DNA: TGTGCCTGGAGTGTGGGGGGAACCAAAAACATTCAGTACTTC
CDR3 protein: CAWSVGGTKNIQYF

clone size: few
D gene: -
V gene: TRBV11-2
J gene: TRBJ2-7
CDR3 DNA: TGTGCCAGCAAAGGTCGGAAGCAGTCCTACGAGCAGTACTTC
CDR3 protein: CASKGRKQSYEQYF

clone size: -
D gene: -
V gene: TRBV21-1
J gene: TRBJ2-6
CDR3 DNA: TGTGCCAGCAGCAAAGCTGGGCCAGGGGGCCCATCAAACTCTGGGGCCAACGTCCTGACTTTC
CDR3 protein: CASSKAGPGGPSNSGANVLTF

clone size: -
D gene: -
V gene: TRBV12-3/TRBV12-4
J gene: TRBJ2-6
CDR3 DNA: TGTGCCGGTGGGGCCGGGGCCAACGTCCTGACTTTC
CDR3 protein: CAGGAGANVLTF

clone size: -
D gene: -
V gene: TRBV6-5
J gene: TRBJ1-2
CDR3 DNA: TGTGCCACCGAGGTCCGACCGGCTAACTATGGCTACACCTTC
CDR3 protein: CATEVRPANYGYTF

clone size: -
D gene: -
V gene: TRBV2
J gene: TRBJ1-5
CDR3 DNA: TGTGCCAGCAGTGGAGGGGCGGCGGGGGGTCAGCCCCAGCATTTT
CDR3 protein: CASSGGAAGGQPQHF

clone size: -
D gene: -
V gene: TRBV4-1
J gene: TRBJ2-3
CDR3 DNA: TGCGCCAGCAGCTTCCCATCTCAGGGCACGGATACGCAGTATTTT
CDR3 protein: CASSFPSQGTDTQYF

clone size: few
D gene: -
V gene: TRBV28
J gene: TRBJ1-6
CDR3 DNA: TGTGCCAGCAGTTTAAGGGGCTCCTATAATTCACCCCTCCACTTT
CDR3 protein: CASSLRGSYNSPLHF

clone size: -
D gene: TRBD1
V gene: TRBV29-1
J gene: TRBJ1-1
CDR3 DNA: TGCAGCGGGGGACAGCATAACACTGAAGCTTTCTTT
CDR3 protein: CSGGQHNTEAFF

clone size: -
D gene: -
V gene: TRBV6-5
J gene: TRBJ2-5
CDR3 DNA: TGTGCCAGCACGCAAATAGGGGATCAAGAGACCCAGTACTTC
CDR3 protein: CASTQIGDQETQYF

clone size: few
D gene: -
V gene: TRBV28
J gene: TRBJ2-1
CDR3 DNA: TGTGCCAGCAGTTTAAGTCCGGGACTCACGGCAAATGAGCAGTTCTTC
CDR3 protein: CASSLSPGLTANEQFF

clone size: -
D gene: -
V gene: TRBV7-9
J gene: TRBJ1-1
CDR3 DNA: TGTGCCAGCAGCTTTGAGGAGGGAAGGAACACTGAAGCTTTCTTT
CDR3 protein: CASSFEEGRNTEAFF

clone size: -
D gene: -
V gene: TRBV19
J gene: TRBJ1-5
CDR3 DNA: TGTGCCAGTAGTATACAGGGATCACCCCAGCATTTT
CDR3 protein: CASSIQGSPQHF

clone size: -
D gene: -
V gene: TRBV5-4
J gene: TRBJ2-7
CDR3 DNA: TGTGCCAGCAGCCCGCCGCGGGGAAACGAGCAGTACTTC
CDR3 protein: CASSPPRGNEQYF

clone size: -
D gene: -
V gene: TRBV7-2
J gene: TRBJ1-1
CDR3 DNA: TGTGCCAGCAGCTTAGGACGTTCGAACACTGAAGCTTTCTTT
CDR3 protein: CASSLGRSNTEAFF

clone size: -
D gene: -
V gene: TRBV2
J gene: TRBJ2-5
CDR3 DNA: TGTGCCAGCAGCCGCGACAGCCGGTCGGGGGAGACCCAGTACTTC
CDR3 protein: CASSRDSRSGETQYF

clone size: -
D gene: -
V gene: TRBV6-5
J gene: TRBJ2-7
CDR3 DNA: TGTGCCAGCAGCGACAGCGCCTCCAATTCCTACGAGCAGTACTTC
CDR3 protein: CASSDSASNSYEQYF

clone size: few
D gene: -
V gene: TRBV5-1
J gene: TRBJ2-1
CDR3 DNA: TGCGCCAGCAGCACGGAGGGGGATTCGGGCAATGAGCAGTTCTTC
CDR3 protein: CASSTEGDSGNEQFF

clone size: -
D gene: TRBD1
V gene: TRBV19
J gene: TRBJ1-6
CDR3 DNA: TGTGCCACAAAAAAGAGGACAGGGGGCGCGTCCTATAATTCACCCCTCCACTTT
CDR3 protein: CATKKRTGGASYNSPLHF

clone size: -
D gene: TRBD1
V gene: TRBV28
J gene: TRBJ1-3
CDR3 DNA: TGTGCCAGCAGCCATACCTGGACAGGGGATAACACCATATATTTT
CDR3 protein: CASSHTWTGDNTIYF

clone size: -
D gene: -
V gene: TRBV5-1
J gene: TRBJ1-4
CDR3 DNA: TGCGCCAGCAGACGGAACACACGACTTACCGCAACTAATGAAAAACTGTTTTTT
CDR3 protein: CASRRNTRLTATNEKLFF

clone size: -
D gene: TRBD1
V gene: TRBV24-1
J gene: TRBJ2-1
CDR3 DNA: TGTGCCACCGGGACAGGGAACAATGAGCAGTTCTTC
CDR3 protein: CATGTGNNEQFF

clone size: -
D gene: -
V gene: TRBV19
J gene: TRBJ2-3
CDR3 DNA: TGTGCCAGTAGTGCCCCTACAGGGACTGGAGATACGCAGTATTTT
CDR3 protein: CASSAPTGTGDTQYF

clone size: -
D gene: -
V gene: TRBV7-9
J gene: TRBJ2-1
CDR3 DNA: TGTGCCAGCAGCCCACCCCCCCTAGCAGCAGACAATGAGCAGTTCTTC
CDR3 protein: CASSPPPLAADNEQFF

clone size: -
D gene: -
V gene: TRBV7-2
J gene: TRBJ1-3
CDR3 DNA: TGTGCCAGCAGCTTAGCGCTGGGGAACTCTGGAAACACCATATATTTT
CDR3 protein: CASSLALGNSGNTIYF

clone size: -
D gene: -
V gene: TRBV5-1
J gene: TRBJ2-1
CDR3 DNA: TGCGCCAGCAGCTCACAATCTGGTTTTGGGCAGTTCTTC
CDR3 protein: CASSSQSGFGQFF

clone size: -
D gene: TRBD1
V gene: TRBV30
J gene: TRBJ2-7
CDR3 DNA: TGTGCCTGGGGACAGGGGTTTCAAAGAGGGCAGTACTTC
CDR3 protein: CAWGQGFQRGQYF

clone size: -
D gene: -
V gene: TRBV9
J gene: TRBJ1-5
CDR3 DNA: TGTGCCAGCAGCCCTTCTGGTATTAGCAATCAGCCCCAGCATTTT
CDR3 protein: CASSPSGISNQPQHF

clone size: -
D gene: -
V gene: TRBV11-2
J gene: TRBJ1-6
CDR3 DNA: TGTGCCAGCAGCTTAGGGGCTTGGGGAGTGGGATCACCCCTCCACTTT
CDR3 protein: CASSLGAWGVGSPLHF

clone size: -
D gene: -
V gene: TRBV24-1
J gene: TRBJ2-7
CDR3 DNA: TGTGCCACCAGTGATCCGGGACATTCCCCCTACGAGCAGTACTTC
CDR3 protein: CATSDPGHSPYEQYF

clone size: -
D gene: -
V gene: TRBV28
J gene: TRBJ2-7
CDR3 DNA: TGTGCCAGCAGTCTCGGGACACCCCACGAGCAGTACTTC
CDR3 protein: CASSLGTPHEQYF

clone size: -
D gene: TRBD1
V gene: TRBV19
J gene: TRBJ1-2
CDR3 DNA: TGTGCCAGCCAGGACAGGGGGCAGGGGTATGGCTACACCTTC
CDR3 protein: CASQDRGQGYGYTF

clone size: -
D gene: -
V gene: TRBV30
J gene: TRBJ1-2
CDR3 DNA: TGTGCCTGGAGGGGAGCGGGGACTGGCTACACCTTC
CDR3 protein: CAWRGAGTGYTF